The source of this T cell receptor (beta chain) is a study of blood T cells in healthy people across ages. In its sample, this clonotype was seen once. With a J-beta primer mix and a sample-barcoded 5' primer, a second PCR ran 7 to 11 cycles. TCRdb re-analysed the 5' RACE reads in MiXCR, keeping a single row per CDR3 protein. This repertoire shows over 700,000 distinct CDR3 sequences, 20% to 25% found once; its top ten account for 9.4%. Another study also made use of these data, one on T cells of mothers and their children.

Specimen: blood. This TCR came from a boy younger than 18 in good health.

The DNA for the CDR3 is TGCAGTGCTAGAGAAGGAACCCGTACCCAAGAGACCCAGTACTTC. Its protein is CSAREGTRTQETQYF. V and J are TRBV20-1 and TRBJ2-5; D gene ambiguous. The CDR3 contains 15 residues. V was pared by 0 bases and J by 1 base, with 12 bases between. Germline assignment: CDR1 DFQATT and CDR2 SNEGSKA (reference sequence).